This is a list of T cell receptor beta chains from one sample in a study of graft-versus-host responses after intestinal transplantation. For these receptors, no antigen is known. Clones were read by immunoSEQ multiplex PCR, and TCRdb kept only the in-frame ones, dropping some. The sample consists of under 95,000 clones, around 90% of them appearing once. Sequenced here: unstimulated CD8+ T cells sorted from spleen or lymph node cells, sampled before intestinal transplant. The receptors originated from a human donor who received an intestinal transplant. Each CDR3 is given without its conserved first and last residue. Some rows have no size entry. The others give once, few or many, or a class for an expanded clone.

size,V,CDR3
-,TRBV6-5,ASSYSIRRGKGTQY
-,TRBV27,ASRPGTPNQPQH
-,TRBV7-9,ASSSVGWGTKEVYEQY
-,TRBV29-1,SVLLQGERRNTEAF
-,TRBV19,ASSTPIASDLRAEGENNEQF
-,TRBV27,ASSFIAGELF
once,TRBV5-5,ASSYPSGGAGTQY
once,TRBV7-3,ASSLELSSYNEQF
-,TRBV27,ASMGLQAQQY
-,TRBV27,ASSFGGRGTDTQY
-,TRBV30,AWSYVGSGPTSLATNEKLF
-,TRBV6-5,ASSYSVDGGYGYT
-,TRBV23-1,ASSQTGTPYGYT
once,TRBV5-1,ASSPVGGGSEAF
-,TRBV9,ASSDQTDSSGNTIY
-,TRBV30,AWSVMWAPVYGYT
-,TRBV7-8,ASSGPGTGPYEQY
-,TRBV2,ASRQVTPPYEQY
-,TRBV5-1,ASSPGAAGGPQETQY
-,TRBV6-1,ASSEALADHTGELF
-,TRBV7-6,ASSFGQIQETQY
-,TRBV27,ASSLGGGEDEQY
-,TRBV28,ASSLPTVRGEKLF
-,TRBV6-6,ASIGQGDQPQH
-,TRBV4-1,ASSQGTDQPQH
-,TRBV6-1,ASSNSDYNEQF
-,TRBV28,ASSPWTDNQPQH
-,TRBV7-9,ASSTSAVSYEQY
-,TRBV7-8,ASSLGSGGDRSQPQH
once,TRBV28,ASSLRGGSSQPQH
-,TRBV18,ASSPLWAGLNIPSTDTQY
once,TRBV7-9,ASSSDRYEQY
-,TRBV27,ASSLIPTGFPYEQY
few,TRBV19,ATMTGPSNQPQH
-,TRBV6-5,ASSYGRGYTEAF
-,TRBV27,ASSETGVKSPLH
-,TRBV2,ASSDSGTGADPSNQPQH
-,TRBV2,ASRGTSGGLEDTQY
once,TRBV25-1,ASSELPGTGNEQF
-,TRBV6-6,ASSYKSFGYEKLF
once,TRBV7-9,ASSPGEGWSKETQY
-,TRBV30,AGHKESDRNPYGYT
-,TRBV5-4,ASSPGLRGETQY
-,TRBV6-5,ASSFGEGEYEQY
-,TRBV14,ASSQAWASGTQETQY
-,TRBV5-1,ASSLPWGLGSVSGELF
-,TRBV5-4,ASSPGDSYYEQY
-,TRBV9,ASSVAQLAGGNNEQF
-,TRBV6-1,ASSDGTVYNEQF
-,TRBV5-4,ASSPSDRPDYEQY
few,TRBV9,ASRGTGGGYT
once,TRBV4-1,ASSQDRTGGGYEQY
-,TRBV5-1,ASSLAGWREGLSDTQY
-,TRBV7-6,ASSLANFGGLPSSYEQY
-,TRBV27,ASSPPGLALYTQY